This T cell receptor (beta chain) is drawn from a study of T-cell reconstitution after alpha-beta-depleted transplantation in children. Overall study findings and caveats: Reports say that about two months after transplant, the alpha-beta T cells came out of several hundred graft clones that had expanded. Fresh T-cell production supplied most of the T-cell counts and diversity seen one year after transplant.

With regard to this clonotype: As yet, its antigen is unknown.

Using unique molecular identifiers, the investigators prepared the TCRbeta library. One entry per CDR3 protein results from TCRdb running MiXCR on the PCR reads. The profile covers 540,000 or so distinct CDR3 sequences, with approximately 22% appearing a single time and 14% taken by the ten largest. Deletions cut 0 bases from V and 3 bases from J, with 10 bases between. This CDR3 comprises 15 residues. Germline V gene data show CDR1 as SGDLS and CDR2 as YYNGEE. The TCR originated in a boy younger than two who had a stem cell transplant for acute myeloid leukemia, so the T cells may come from the graft donor. This specimen was PBMCs, mostly from graft donor cells, taken 360 days after TCRalphabeta/CD19-depleted stem cell transplant. V is TRBV9 and J is TRBJ1-5, with a weak D call TRBD1 (5 bases). In nucleotides, the CDR3 is TGTGCCAGCAGCGTAGGGGGGACTCCCAATCAGCCCCAGCATTTT. Translating it yields CASSVGGTPNQPQHF.